This T cell receptor (beta chain) appears in the sequencing data of a study of shared clonotypes between healthy human individuals (dated by TCRdb to the early 2020s). In the study overall: A few men and a couple of women, aged 18 to 49 years, made up the cohort. To estimate repertoire size and how much clonotypes are shared between individuals, the study performed deep sequencing of blood TCR repertoires from 4 to 6 healthy adults. To increase sequencing depth and limit assay-specific biases, different laboratories used diverse techniques to prepare libraries and sequence TCR repertoires. Per donor, leukapheresis produced somewhere between about 0.85 and 9.5 billion PBMCs.

Using the deep immunoSEQ assay, TCR CDR3 regions were amplified from genomic DNA by multiplex PCR. Extracted genomic DNA from each cell subset was distributed evenly across all wells of several immunoSEQ 96-well plates, and each plate was treated as a replicate. For unsorted PBMC, approximately 310 ng genomic DNA, equal to approximately 30,000 T cell genomes, was loaded into each replicate PCR. Unsorted PBMC genomic DNA was sequenced across ten immunoSEQ deep assay plates. Purified libraries were quantified with a Qubit 3.0 fluorometer, sized on a Bioanalyzer 2100, and re-quantified with the KAPA Library Quantification kit. A separate single-read 150-cycle Illumina NextSeq 550 flow cell was used to sequence each immunoSEQ 96-well plate. As for how the authors treated the data: Because the immunoSEQ output held only junctional sequences and lacked quality scores, the filtering could not match the filtering applied to full-length reads. Sequences were annotated with PyIR, a Python wrapper for IgBLAST v1.9, and V/J genes and CDR3 were assigned using IMGT germline references. Reads with weak V/J assignments (E-value above 1e-6), missing CDR3, stop codons, out-of-frame junctions, or ambiguous translated residues were removed. V3J clonotypes were defined as sequences sharing an identical inferred V gene, J gene, and CDR3 amino acid sequence. Percentage overlap between repertoires was computed as shared unique clonotypes divided by the size of the smaller repertoire. Three approaches were used to assess repertoire richness: RTK rarefaction, the Chao1 estimator, and Recon v2.1 estimates of unobserved clonotypes. Here the immuneACCESS table is served through TCRdb, limited to in-frame sequences with V and J called. Missing clones are a known gap in these copies; in checked studies unresolved V genes cover under half, and the rest lacks a known reason. The D gene and trimming were derived from the DNA, and the V and J assignments and clone size from that table. For this sample there are roughly 500,000 clones; less than 80% appear just once. Of the sample, 10% to 15% falls within the top ten clones.

To note about this clone: There is no known antigen for this receptor. Per-base quality was not reported, and no clone a single base away is much larger than it.

Study-level results and caveats: Pairwise subsampling led to the expectation that sequencing depth would affect the degree of clonotype sharing among donors. Because the study included a small number of donors, the genetic and exposure-history diversity represented was limited. Sampling was restricted to blood, and TCR repertoires in tissues likely differ from the TCR repertoires found in blood.

From the germline V gene, CDR1 is SQVTM and CDR2 is ANQGSEA. The CDR3 runs 12 amino acids, cysteine and phenylalanine included. The sequence is cut down to CDR3 DNA, 36 bases in frame from base 1. V lost 4 bases and J lost 4 bases, and the count of bases not matched to a germline gene is 0. Healthy HIV-negative adults with no recently reported acute infections or vaccinations were included as donors. Every donor was a Caucasian adult living in Nashville, Tennessee, USA. For unsorted samples, about 87 million PBMCs were counted, and genomic DNA was extracted using the QIAamp DNA Blood Mini kit. Blood was collected by leukapheresis, and PBMCs were isolated by Ficoll-Histopaque density gradient centrifugation and then cryopreserved in liquid nitrogen vapor phase.

The rearrangement combines TRBV29-1 with TRBJ1-3; 8 junctional bases match TRBD1. The sequencing sample was made of PBMCs. The clonotype comes from a woman aged 40 to 55 in good health. Some clones in this sample may be carry-over from other donors' samples. The DNA is as follows: TGCAGCGTTGGGACAGGGGGAAACACCATATATTTT. It is translated as CSVGTGGNTIYF.